A selection of T cell receptor beta chains follows, all from one sample in a study of blood T cell repertoires in COVID-19. Measured with immunoSEQ multiplex PCR; TCRdb has only the in-frame clones, and not every one. The sample yields hundreds of thousands of clones, roughly 87% seen once. The source material was peripheral blood. The receptors originated from a man in his sixties who had recovered from COVID-19. Each CDR3 is given with its conserved first and last residue. The order of the fields is V gene, clone size, D gene, J gene, CDR3 protein, CDR3 DNA. A D gene is named only where the DNA matches it firmly. Clone size, where shown, is once, few, many, or a class for clones that have expanded.

>TRBV10-1|few|TRBD1|TRBJ1-1
CASSALQGMNTEAFF
TGCGCCAGCAGTGCCTTACAGGGGATGAACACTGAAGCTTTCTTT
>TRBV4-2|-|TRBD1|TRBJ1-6
CASSQEGQLNSPLHF
TGTGCCAGCAGCCAAGAGGGACAGCTTAATTCACCCCTCCACTTT
>TRBV7-9|once|-|TRBJ2-7
CASSPFSYEQYF
TGTGCCAGCAGCCCGTTCTCCTACGAGCAGTACTTC
>TRBV5-5|-|-|TRBJ1-6
CASSLIPVSYNSPLHF
TGTGCCAGCAGCCTAATCCCGGTATCATATAATTCACCCCTCCACTTT
>TRBV18|-|TRBD1|TRBJ2-7
CASSPPKTGGNEQYF
TGTGCCAGCTCACCTCCCAAGACAGGGGGCAACGAGCAGTACTTC
>TRBV19|once|TRBD2|TRBJ2-5
CASSNPAGGRETQYF
TGTGCCAGTAGTAACCCAGCGGGGGGGCGGGAGACCCAGTACTTC
>TRBV6-5|-|TRBD2|TRBJ2-3
CASRRAGGRQDTQYF
TGTGCCAGCAGACGGGCGGGGGGCCGTCAGGATACGCAGTATTTT
>TRBV6-1|once|TRBD2|TRBJ2-7
CASSEALRSGGASEQYF
TGTGCCAGCAGTGAAGCGCTTCGGAGCGGGGGGGCCTCCGAGCAGTACTTC
>TRBV12-3/TRBV12-4|-|-|TRBJ2-7
CASTGSSYEQYF
TGTGCCAGTACAGGGAGCTCCTACGAGCAGTACTTC
>TRBV6-5|-|-|TRBJ1-6
CASSYVTEFNSPLHF
TGTGCCAGCAGTTACGTGACAGAGTTTAATTCACCCCTCCACTTT
>TRBV5-4|-|TRBD1|TRBJ1-2
CASSSAARGPEDYGYTF
TGTGCCAGCAGCTCGGCGGCGAGGGGGCCCGAGGACTATGGCTACACCTTC
>TRBV24-1|-|TRBD1|TRBJ2-3
CATSDLTGEADTQYF
TGTGCCACCAGTGATTTGACAGGGGAAGCTGATACGCAGTATTTT
>TRBV25-1|-|-|TRBJ2-7
CASSEYFVGSYEQYF
TGTGCCAGCAGTGAATATTTTGTCGGGAGCTACGAGCAGTACTTC
>TRBV7-9|-|-|TRBJ1-6
CASSLGATEYRNDSPLHF
TGTGCCAGCAGCTTAGGAGCTACCGAGTACCGTAACGATTCACCCCTCCACTTT
>TRBV25-1|-|TRBD1|TRBJ2-1
CASSAPRQGANDNEQFF
TGTGCCAGCAGCGCTCCGAGACAGGGGGCTAATGACAATGAGCAGTTCTTC
>TRBV5-6|-|TRBD2|TRBJ2-7
CASSTPGLAIDEQYF
TGTGCCAGCAGCACCCCGGGACTAGCAATTGACGAGCAGTACTTC
>TRBV18|-|-|TRBJ1-1
CASSPPSGMNTEAFF
TGTGCCAGCTCACCACCGTCGGGGATGAACACTGAAGCTTTCTTT
>TRBV28|-|TRBD1|TRBJ2-7
CASSFAGQGTYEQYF
TGTGCCAGCAGTTTCGCCGGACAGGGGACCTACGAGCAGTACTTC
>TRBV19|-|-|TRBJ1-5
CASSIPQGSNQPQHF
TGTGCCAGTAGTATCCCACAGGGAAGCAATCAGCCCCAGCATTTT
>TRBV11-2|-|-|TRBJ2-1
CASSFIAQGLGEQFF
TGTGCCAGCAGCTTTATAGCGCAGGGGTTGGGTGAGCAGTTCTTC
>TRBV3-1/TRBV3-2|-|-|TRBJ2-3
CASSQEGFPTSTDTQYF
TGTGCCAGCAGCCAAGAGGGCTTTCCGACCAGCACAGATACGCAGTATTTT
>TRBV12-5|-|TRBD1|TRBJ1-2
CASGATGYGYTF
TGTGCTAGTGGCGCGACAGGGTATGGCTACACCTTC
>TRBV6-6|-|TRBD1|TRBJ1-4
CASIEGQGYGELFF
TGTGCCAGCATAGAGGGACAGGGCTACGGCGAACTGTTTTTT
>TRBV21-1|-|-|TRBJ1-6
CASSKERVISWVFGGSPLHF
TGTGCCAGCAGCAAAGAGAGGGTTATCTCCTGGGTATTCGGGGGGTCACCCCTCCACTTT
>TRBV25-1|-|-|TRBJ1-1
CASSGGTEAFF
TGTGCCAGCAGCGGGGGGACTGAAGCTTTCTTT
>TRBV12-5|-|TRBD2|TRBJ2-1
CASGSPISGSSYNEQFF
TGTGCTAGTGGTTCGCCGATTAGCGGGAGCTCCTACAATGAGCAGTTCTTC
>TRBV6-5|-|-|TRBJ1-2
CASRGWEVGYGYTF
TGTGCCAGCAGGGGTTGGGAGGTAGGCTATGGCTACACCTTC
>TRBV11-2|-|TRBD2|TRBJ2-1
CASSLGGLGTRDEQFF
TGTGCCAGCAGCTTAGGGGGGCTTGGGACTAGGGACGAGCAGTTCTTC
>TRBV27|-|-|TRBJ2-1
CASSLLLAGEEQFF
TGTGCCAGCAGTTTATTACTAGCCGGGGAGGAGCAGTTCTTC
>TRBV27|-|-|TRBJ1-5
CASSLYMETGYGNQPQHF
TGTGCCAGCAGTTTATATATGGAGACGGGGTATGGCAATCAGCCCCAGCATTTT
>TRBV19|-|TRBD2|TRBJ2-7
CASRAGLAGAYEQYF
TGTGCCAGTAGGGCCGGACTAGCGGGGGCCTACGAGCAGTACTTC
>TRBV30|-|-|TRBJ1-6
CAWSGRADSPLHF
TGTGCCTGGAGTGGCAGGGCTGATTCACCCCTCCACTTT
>TRBV12-5|once|-|TRBJ1-5
CASHAGTINQPQHF
TGTGCTAGCCACGCCGGGACAATCAATCAGCCCCAGCATTTT
>TRBV20-1|-|-|TRBJ2-3
CSARTGDTQYF
TGCAGTGCTAGAACAGGAGATACGCAGTATTTT
>TRBV7-2|-|-|TRBJ2-1
CASSLVRNEQFF
TGTGCCAGCAGCTTAGTTCGGAATGAGCAGTTCTTC
>TRBV6-4|-|-|TRBJ1-1
CASSATTNTEAFF
TGTGCCAGCAGTGCCACAACCAACACTGAAGCTTTCTTT
>TRBV5-1|-|-|TRBJ1-4
CASSLVKGDTGKLFF
TGCGCCAGCAGCTTGGTTAAAGGGGACACTGGAAAACTGTTTTTT
>TRBV27|-|TRBD2|TRBJ2-2
CASSLGGANTGELFF
TGTGCCAGCAGTTTAGGGGGGGCGAACACCGGGGAGCTGTTTTTT
>TRBV6-5|many|-|TRBJ1-5
CAAGGLFPQHF
TGTGCCGCCGGGGGTCTTTTCCCCCAGCATTTT
>TRBV3-1/TRBV3-2|-|-|TRBJ2-5
CASSQVQKETQYF
TGTGCCAGCAGCCAAGTCCAGAAAGAGACCCAGTACTTC
>TRBV28|-|-|TRBJ1-5
CASSSPHGRVGQPQHF
TGTGCCAGCAGTTCCCCGCACGGGAGGGTTGGGCAGCCCCAGCATTTT
>TRBV7-8|once|TRBD1|TRBJ1-5
CASSSKGASNQPQHF
TGTGCCAGCAGTTCGAAGGGGGCGAGCAATCAGCCCCAGCATTTT
>TRBV5-1|-|-|TRBJ2-5
CASSPDQETQYF
TGCGCCAGCAGCCCCGACCAAGAGACCCAGTACTTC
>TRBV4-2|-|TRBD2|TRBJ2-7
CASSRGLAGVYEQYF
TGTGCCAGCAGCCGGGGACTAGCGGGGGTTTACGAGCAGTACTTC
>TRBV5-6|-|TRBD2|TRBJ2-2
CASSHSSGGARVKGELFF
TGTGCCAGCAGCCATTCTAGCGGGGGGGCCCGTGTCAAAGGAGAGCTGTTTTTT
>TRBV3-1/TRBV3-2|-|-|TRBJ1-3
CASSLESSGNTIYF
TGTGCCAGCAGCCTCGAGAGCTCTGGAAACACCATATATTTT
>TRBV29-1|-|TRBD2|TRBJ2-3
CSDSGSNTQYF
TGCAGCGATAGCGGGAGCAATACGCAGTATTTT
>TRBV5-1|-|-|TRBJ2-7
CASSLEGYEQYF
TGCGCCAGCAGCTTGGAGGGGTACGAGCAGTACTTC
>TRBV24-1|-|TRBD1|TRBJ2-2
CATSDSRTGNTGELFF
TGTGCCACCAGTGATTCCCGGACAGGGAACACCGGGGAGCTGTTTTTT
>TRBV5-6|-|-|TRBJ2-3
CASSLFGVTDTQYF
TGTGCCAGCAGCTTGTTCGGGGTTACAGATACGCAGTATTTT
>TRBV30|-|-|TRBJ2-4
CAWSWGGDIQYF
TGTGCCTGGAGTTGGGGCGGGGACATTCAGTACTTC
>TRBV19|-|-|TRBJ1-5
CASTDGGNQPQHF
TGTGCCAGTACCGACGGAGGCAATCAGCCCCAGCATTTT
>TRBV6-5|many|-|TRBJ1-2
CASSYGREYGYTF
TGTGCCAGCAGTTACGGCAGGGAATATGGCTACACCTTC
>TRBV13|-|TRBD2|TRBJ2-3
CASGGLVTDTQYF
TGTGCCAGCGGGGGACTAGTAACAGATACGCAGTATTTT
>TRBV24-1|-|-|TRBJ1-5
CATSDSALGRYSNQPQHF
TGTGCCACCAGTGATTCGGCCCTAGGGAGGTATAGCAATCAGCCCCAGCATTTT